A single T cell receptor beta chain is shown here with its context. What it binds is not known. These data are taken from a study of OX40 agonist ivuxolimab in advanced cancers. For the study at large: Patients in dose escalation had liver, melanoma, kidney or head and neck cancers. Among those enrolled, mean age was about 60 years (range roughly 23 to 85) and about 82% were male.

V trimming: 2 bases; J trimming: 1 base; junction bases outside the gene matches: 3. CDR1 is MNHNY, CDR2 SVGAGI, per germline (reference sequence). The CDR3 extends over 15 amino acids. Profiling relied on immunoSEQ multiplex PCR, and the TCRdb table lists in-frame clones only, not all of them. The sample records some 99,000 clones, 94% being singletons. Study-wide results and limits: Clonal expansion was seen in CD4+ and CD8+ blood T cells by week 6 at 0.1 to 3.0 mg/kg.

Patients who had autoimmune disease history or got systemic immunosuppression were left out. The receptor was derived from an adult with an advanced solid tumor such as melanoma, head and neck, liver or kidney cancer. Sample: CD4+ or CD8+ T cells sorted from blood, taken in a trial of the OX40 agonist ivuxolimab. The genes are TRBV6-6 and TRBJ1-1; TRBD1 aligns across 8 bases. CDR3 amino acids: CASSYTGQGNTEAFF. The CDR3 nucleotides read TGTGCCAGCAGTTACACCGGACAGGGGAACACTGAAGCTTTCTTT.